This T cell receptor (beta chain) was documented in a study of blood T cell repertoires in COVID-19. In the study's own analysis: Amplification of reference gene primers provided the estimated nucleated cell counts. Generated by immunoSEQ multiplex PCR, the TCRdb table keeps only in-frame clones and is missing some. The DNA was the basis for D and trimming; V, J and clone size are from that table. The repertoire holds approximately 390,000 clones, 87% seen once, with 2.3% in the top ten. Seattle patients were enrolled while actively infected and followed longitudinally. Germline CDR1 is SGHTS and CDR2 is YDEGEE. Trimming cost V 4 bases and J 1 base, with 8 bases left between them. The CDR3 has 13 amino acids.

The specimen sequenced was peripheral blood. The chain has TRBV5-8 and TRBJ1-1; D gene unclear. The receptor comes from a woman between 55 and 75 years old with COVID-19, enrolled during active disease. The CDR3 protein is CASSVDWNTEAFF. In nucleotides, the CDR3 is TGTGCCAGCAGCGTTGACTGGAACACTGAAGCTTTCTTT.